Only a few counts were recorded for the clone carrying this TCR beta chain. This sample is part of a study of early T cells in non-severe SARS-CoV-2 infection. Unique molecular identifier tags were affixed to discrete cDNA molecules. From the 5' RACE reads, TCRdb called clonotypes with MiXCR, one entry per CDR3 protein. The table records more than 85,000 distinct CDR3 sequences, roughly 17% of them present only once. The TCR comes from an adult who was a healthcare worker with PCR-confirmed SARS-CoV-2 infection or an uninfected control (not recorded which). Sequenced sample: whole blood.

Here the CDR3 reads CSVGRSFQETQYF. CDR3 DNA sequence: TGCAGCGTTGGTAGGTCATTTCAAGAGACCCAGTACTTC. The chain has TRBV29-1 and TRBJ2-5; D not certain. Germline V gene sequence: CDR1 SQVTM, CDR2 ANQGSEA. CDR3 size: 13 residues. V lost 4 bases and J lost 2, with 11 bases in between.